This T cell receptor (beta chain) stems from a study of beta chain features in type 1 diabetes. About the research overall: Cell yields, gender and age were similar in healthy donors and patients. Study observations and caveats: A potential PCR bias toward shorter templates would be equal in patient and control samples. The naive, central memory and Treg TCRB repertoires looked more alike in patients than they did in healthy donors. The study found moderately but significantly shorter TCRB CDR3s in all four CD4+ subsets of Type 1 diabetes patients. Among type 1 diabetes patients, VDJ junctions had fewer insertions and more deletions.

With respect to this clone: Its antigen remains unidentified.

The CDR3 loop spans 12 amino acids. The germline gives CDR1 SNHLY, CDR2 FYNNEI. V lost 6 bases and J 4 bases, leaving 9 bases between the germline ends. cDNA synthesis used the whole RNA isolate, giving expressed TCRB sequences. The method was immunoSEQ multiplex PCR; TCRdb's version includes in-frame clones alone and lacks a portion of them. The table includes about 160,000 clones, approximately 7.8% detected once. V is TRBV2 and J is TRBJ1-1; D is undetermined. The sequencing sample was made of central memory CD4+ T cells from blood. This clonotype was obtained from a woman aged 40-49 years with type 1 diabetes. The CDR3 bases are TGTGCCAGCAGCCAAAGGAGCACTGAAGCTTTCTTT. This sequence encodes CASSQRSTEAFF.